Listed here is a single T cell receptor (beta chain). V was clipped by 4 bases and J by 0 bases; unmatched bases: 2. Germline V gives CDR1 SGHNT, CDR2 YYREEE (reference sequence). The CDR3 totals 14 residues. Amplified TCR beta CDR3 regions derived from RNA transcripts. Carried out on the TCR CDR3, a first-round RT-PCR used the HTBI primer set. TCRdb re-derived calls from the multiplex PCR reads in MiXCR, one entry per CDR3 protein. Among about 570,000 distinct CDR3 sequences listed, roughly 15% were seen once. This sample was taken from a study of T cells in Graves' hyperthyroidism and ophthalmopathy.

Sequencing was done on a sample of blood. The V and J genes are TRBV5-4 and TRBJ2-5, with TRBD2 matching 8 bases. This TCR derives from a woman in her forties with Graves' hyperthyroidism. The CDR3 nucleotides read TGTGCCAGCAGCCTGACTAGCGACCAAGAGACCCAGTACTTC. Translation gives CASSLTSDQETQYF.